The 8 T cell receptor beta chains presented below share a single source sample, sequenced in a study of human T cells and chemical hapten exposure. Time point of the sample: pre-sensitization, week 0. This sample's treatment: therapeutic diphenylcyclopropenone sensitization with weekly scalp DPC. TCRdb reprocessed the RACE reads via MiXCR and lists one record per CDR3 protein. This table holds 95,000 to 150,000 distinct CDR3 sequences, about 13% found once. The sample here was whole blood, taken in connection with sensitization to the hapten diphenylcyclopropenone (DPC). All receptors derive from a woman between 18 and 30 years old with alopecia areata. Some clones in this sample may be carry-over from other donors' samples.

The rearrangement joins TRBV6-2 or TRBV6-3 to TRBJ2-1, with 10 nucleotides matching TRBD2. Germline CDR1 and CDR2: MNHEY and SVGEGT. CDR3 length: 17 residues. With 6 bases clipped from V and 0 bases from J, the junction kept 8 bases outside the gene matches. The CDR3 sequence is CASRAPGLASSYNEQFF. The CDR3 DNA sequence: TGTGCCAGCAGAGCACCGGGACTAGCGAGCTCCTACAATGAGCAGTTCTTC.

This clonotype has ten or more counts. The V call is TRBV7-9, the J call TRBJ1-4, with unresolved D. Germline V lookup: CDR1 SEHNR, CDR2 FQNEAQ (reference sequence). The CDR3 is 13 amino acids. Trimming removed 6 bases from V and 8 bases from J, with 13 bases in between. This CDR3 is CASRTETDEKLFF. DNA of the CDR3: TGTGCCAGCAGGACTGAGACGGACGAAAAACTGTTTTTT.

This clonotype was seen only a few times. The chain joins TRBV7-9 to TRBJ2-7, with D perhaps matching TRBD1 (6 bases). The CDR3 loop spans 19 amino acids. Germline V gives CDR1 SEHNR, CDR2 FQNEAQ (reference sequence). Trimming took off 4 bases at V and 4 bases at J, with 29 bases between the two ends. The CDR3 coding sequence is TGTGCCAGCAGCTCCACGGGACCTTACGGGACACATAAAGGATACGAGCAGTACTTC. Amino acids: CASSSTGPYGTHKGYEQYF. Full variable domain (missing parts from reference TRBV7-9 and TRBJ2-7): DTGVSQNPRHKITKRGQNVTFRCDPISEHNRLYWYRQTLGQGPEFLTYFQNEAQLEKSRLLSDRFSAERPKGSFSTLEIQRTEQGDSAMYLCASSSTGPYGTHKGYEQYFGPGTRLTVT.

In this sample, this clonotype turned up many times. The chain is built from TRBV7-6 and TRBJ1-6, with D possibly being TRBD1 (6 bases). V was trimmed by 1 base and J by 4 bases, leaving 8 bases between them. Germline CDR1 and CDR2: SGHVS and FNYEAQ. This CDR3 has 15 amino acids. The DNA for the CDR3 is TGTGCCAGCAGCTTAGAGACAGGTTATAATTCACCCCTCCACTTT. This codes for CASSLETGYNSPLHF.

This clonotype was seen a few times. The chain recombines TRBV18 with TRBJ2-5; D is perhaps TRBD1 (6 bases). Germline V gene sequence: CDR1 KGHSH, CDR2 LQKENI. V lost 3 bases and J 7 bases, leaving 15 bases between the germline ends. The CDR3 has 14 amino acids. The CDR3 loop reads CASSPSGVVPTQYF. The CDR3 DNA follows: TGTGCCAGCTCACCCTCAGGGGTCGTCCCGACCCAGTACTTC.

The chain has TRBV7-6 and TRBJ2-5; D is perhaps TRBD2 (5 bases). Germline loops: CDR1 SGHVS, CDR2 FNYEAQ. The CDR3 loop spans 15 amino acids. The V gene lost 5 bases and the J gene lost 2 bases, with 15 bases spanning the gap. CDR3 DNA sequence: TGTGCCAGCAGCCCACCCGGGGAGCAGCAAGAGACCCAGTACTTC. Protein: CASSPPGEQQETQYF. Together with reference TRBV7-6 and TRBJ2-5, the CDR3 gives the full variable domain: GAGVSQSPRYKVTKRGQDVALRCDPISGHVSLYWYRQALGQGPEFLTYFNYEAQQDKSGLPNDRFSAERPEGSISTLTIQRTEQRDSAMYRCASSPPGEQQETQYFGPGTRLLVL.

There are a few counts of this clonotype. This rearrangement joins TRBV28 to TRBJ1-6; TRBD1 matches at 7 bases. Germline V gives CDR1 MDHEN, CDR2 SYDVKM. The CDR3 totals 16 residues. The junction had 10 bases not matched to a gene; V was cut back by 8 bases and J by 3 bases. In nucleotides, the CDR3 is TGTGCCAGCGCCAGGACAGGACCCGTCTATAATTCACCCCTCCACTTT. Translation: CASARTGPVYNSPLHF.

In its sample, this clonotype was seen many times. V is TRBV27 and J is TRBJ2-2, with TRBD2 matching 7 bases. CDR1 is MNHEY and CDR2 is SMNVEV in the germline V gene (reference sequence). The CDR3 is made up of 14 amino acids. V trimming: 3 bases; J trimming: 5 bases; junction bases outside the gene matches: 3. CDR3 amino acids: CASSLGGFTGELFF. Here the CDR3 DNA reads TGTGCCAGCAGTTTGGGAGGGTTTACCGGGGAGCTGTTTTTT.